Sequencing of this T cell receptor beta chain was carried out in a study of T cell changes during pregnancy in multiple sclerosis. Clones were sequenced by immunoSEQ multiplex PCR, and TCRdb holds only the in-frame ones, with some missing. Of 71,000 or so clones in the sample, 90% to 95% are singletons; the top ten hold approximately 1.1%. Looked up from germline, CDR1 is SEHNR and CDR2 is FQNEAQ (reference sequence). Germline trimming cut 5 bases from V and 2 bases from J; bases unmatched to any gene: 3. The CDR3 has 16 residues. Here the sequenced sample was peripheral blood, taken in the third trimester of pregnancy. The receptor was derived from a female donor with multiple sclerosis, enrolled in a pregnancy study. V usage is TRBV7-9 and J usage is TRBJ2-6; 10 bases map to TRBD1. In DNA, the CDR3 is TGTGCCAGCAGCGTGACAGGGGGCCCTGGGGCCAACGTCCTGACTTTC. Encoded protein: CASSVTGGPGANVLTF.